This TCR beta chain is from a study of OX40 agonist ivuxolimab in advanced cancers. Turning to the study itself: The dose-escalation group included hepatocellular carcinoma, melanoma, renal cell carcinoma and head and neck cancer. At 82.7% male, the cohort had a mean age of 60 years, ranging from roughly 20 to 79.

Profiled with immunoSEQ multiplex PCR; TCRdb holds only in-frame clones, not every one. The sample records about 82,000 clones, more than 80% being singletons. The V segment lost 2 bases and the J segment 2 bases; nucleotides outside the gene matches: 10. The germline gives CDR1 SGHVS, CDR2 FQNEAQ. The CDR3 loop spans 18 amino acids. The sample here was CD4+ or CD8+ T cells sorted from blood, taken in a trial of the OX40 agonist ivuxolimab. This sequence joins TRBV7-8 and TRBJ2-2; TRBD2 aligns across 8 bases. This TCR came from an adult with an advanced solid tumor such as melanoma, head and neck, liver or kidney cancer. The CDR3 coding sequence is TGTGCCAGCAGCTTAATACCCCTCGGGGGGGGAAACACCGGGGAGCTGTTTTTT. Translating gives CASSLIPLGGGNTGELFF.